This passage covers 16 T cell receptor beta chains from one sample sequenced in a study of shared clonotypes between healthy human individuals (dated by TCRdb to 2018 to 2021). For the CD8 naive samples, CD45RO-negative cells were positively selected for CCR7, yielding a CD45RA+CCR7+ population from which TemRA cells were excluded. Preparation of the library involved the immunoSEQ multiplex PCR assay. TCRdb holds this immuneACCESS table with in-frame rearrangements only. Some clones are missing; in checked studies, unresolved V genes explain under half, and the rest has no known cause. The sample table lists a few million clones, around 93% of them with a count of one. In total, the top ten clones hold 1.5% to 2% of the sample. Sequencing used naive CD8+ T cells from PBMCs. The cell subset or site label corresponds to: CD45RA+CCR7+. These receptors were collected from a young man in good health. Some clones in this sample may be carry-over from other donors' samples.

Points on this clone: Other DNA sequences in this sample translate to the same CDR3. The rearrangement joins TRBV9 to TRBJ2-3, with D unresolved. Germline CDR1 and CDR2: SGDLS and YYNGEE. Trimming removed 0 bases from V and 5 bases from J, with 4 bases in between. The CDR3 is 12 amino acids. DNA for the CDR3: TGTGCCAGCAGCGTAGTGGGAGATACGCAGTATTTT. It encodes CASSVVGDTQYF.

CDR3 amino acids: CASSQLRKYQETQYF. The CDR3 coding sequence is TGCGCCAGCAGCCAATTGCGGAAATACCAAGAGACCCAGTACTTC. V is TRBV4-1 and J is TRBJ2-5; D not resolved. The ends were cut back, 2 bases at V and 0 bases at J, with 10 bases in the middle. This CDR3 region has 15 residues. Germline V gives CDR1 MGHRA, CDR2 YSYEKL.

The chain uses TRBV6-5 and TRBJ2-7, with TRBD1 matching over 9 bases. The CDR3 extends over 14 amino acids. Losses at the gene ends were 7 bases for V and 3 bases for J; bases not matched to a gene: 7. Germline loops: CDR1 MNHEY, CDR2 SVGAGI. The CDR3 DNA sequence: TGTGCCAGCACCGGGACAGGGCGGGTCTACGAGCAGTACTTC. It codes for CASTGTGRVYEQYF.

About this clone itself: Other DNA sequences within the sample encode an identical CDR3. This rearrangement joins TRBV27 to TRBJ2-3; no reliable D call. The CDR3 is made up of 13 amino acids. Deletions cut 2 bases from V and 4 bases from J, with 7 bases between. Per germline, CDR1 MNHEY and CDR2 SMNVEV (reference sequence). The CDR3 loop reads CASSLVRADTQYF. The DNA of the CDR3 is TGTGCCAGCAGTTTAGTAAGGGCAGATACGCAGTATTTT.

This clone came up once. The J gene is TRBJ2-1, the V gene TRBV15, with D possibly being TRBD1 (5 bases). CDR1 and CDR2 (germline): LNHNV, YYDKDF (reference sequence). The V gene lost 7 bases and the J gene lost 8 bases, with 12 bases spanning the gap. The CDR3 has 12 residues. This CDR3 reads CATNLIGDEQFF. CDR3 DNA: TGTGCCACCAACCTTATAGGGGATGAGCAGTTCTTC.

This clone was found once. The chain has TRBV9 and TRBJ2-2; tentatively, D is TRBD2 (6 bases). The CDR3 extends over 17 amino acids. Germline CDR1 and CDR2: SGDLS and YYNGEE. V was pared by 3 bases and J by 6 bases, with 21 bases between. For the CDR3, the DNA is TGTGCCAGCAGCGCGCAGGGTACTCCCTCGGGGGCCGGGGAGCTGTTTTTT. This sequence encodes CASSAQGTPSGAGELFF. The variable domain in full, with the rest retrieved from reference TRBV9 and TRBJ2-2, is DSGVTQTPKHLITATGQRVTLRCSPRSGDLSVYWYQQSLDQGLQFLIQYYNGEERAKGNILERFSAQQFPDLHSELNLSSLELGDSALYFCASSAQGTPSGAGELFFGEGSRLTVL.

This chain joins TRBV28 and TRBJ2-7, with D uncertain. Germline-derived CDR1 and CDR2 are MDHEN and SYDVKM. The germline V and J ends were trimmed by 3 bases and 4 bases, with 13 bases remaining between them. The CDR3 sequence is 14 residues long. In DNA, the CDR3 is TGTGCCAGCAGTTTTGTGTACGGAGATTACGAGCAGTACTTC. Protein sequence: CASSFVYGDYEQYF.

J is TRBJ2-7 and V is TRBV5-6, with D possibly matching TRBD1 (5 bases). The CDR3 sequence is 14 residues long. V was cut by 2 bases and J by 5 bases, with 14 bases left in between. The V gene's germline CDR1 is SGHDT and CDR2 YYEEEE. CDR3 amino acids: CASSFLGPRNEQYF. CDR3 bases: TGTGCCAGCAGCTTCCTGGGGCCCCGCAACGAGCAGTACTTC. The complete variable domain, with remaining parts taken from reference TRBV5-6 and TRBJ2-7, reads DAGVTQSPTHLIKTRGQQVTLRCSPKSGHDTVSWYQQALGQGPQFIFQYYEEEERQRGNFPDRFSGHQFPNYSSELNVNALLLGDSALYLCASSFLGPRNEQYFGPGTRLTVT.

The chain uses TRBV4-3 and TRBJ1-4, with D perhaps matching TRBD1 (5 bases). The CDR3 is 17 residues long. Between the trimmed V and J ends, which lost 0 bases and 0 bases, there was a span of 11 bases. Germline values: CDR1 LGHNA, CDR2 YSLEER. The CDR3 loop reads CASSQDLGAPTNEKLFF. DNA for the CDR3: TGCGCCAGCAGCCAAGATTTAGGGGCACCAACTAATGAAAAACTGTTTTTT.

The chain uses TRBV13 and TRBJ2-7; 8 bases fit TRBD1. V shed 4 bases and J 3 bases; nucleotides not matched to a gene: 8. Per germline, CDR1 PRHDT and CDR2 FYEKMQ (reference sequence). The CDR3 is 15 amino acids. In DNA form, the CDR3 reads TGTGCCAGCAGCTCAACCCGGACAGGGCTCTACGAGCAGTACTTC. Translating gives CASSSTRTGLYEQYF.

The genes are TRBV23-1 and TRBJ2-5, with 9 nucleotides matching TRBD1. TRBV23-1 is recorded as an ORF, its role being uncertain. J gave up 3 bases and V 10 bases, and 9 bases lay outside the gene matches. The CDR3 spans 14 residues. The CDR3 is CATPGDREEETQYF. CDR3 nucleotides: TGCGCCACCCCAGGGGACAGGGAAGAAGAGACCCAGTACTTC.

The CDR3 nucleotides are TGTGCCAGCAGCCAGACTAGCGGGAACTACGAGCAGTACTTC. Residues: CASSQTSGNYEQYF. The chain uses TRBV5-4 and TRBJ2-7, with 11 bases identical to TRBD2. This CDR3 comprises 14 residues. In germline, CDR1 is SGHNT, CDR2 YYREEE (reference sequence). V gave up 4 bases and J gave up 3 bases; unmatched junction bases: 3.

The CDR3 loop reads CASSALAEDSYEQYF. In DNA, the CDR3 is TGTGCCAGCAGTGCCCTAGCGGAGGATTCCTACGAGCAGTACTTC. This chain joins TRBV28 and TRBJ2-7; 7 bases align to TRBD2. J was trimmed by 1 base and V by 5 bases; bases with no gene match: 8. Looked up from germline, CDR1 is MDHEN and CDR2 is SYDVKM. This CDR3 has 15 amino acids.

This chain connects TRBV11-3 to TRBJ2-2, with D uncertain. The V gene lost 1 base and the J gene lost 4 bases, with 10 bases spanning the gap. The CDR3 is 15 amino acids. Looked up from germline, CDR1 is SGHNT and CDR2 is YENEEA. CDR3 protein: CASSLVGIGTGELFF. The CDR3 nucleotides read TGTGCCAGCAGCTTAGTAGGGATAGGCACCGGGGAGCTGTTTTTT.

The chain carries TRBV5-1 and TRBJ2-3; D uncertain. Germline-derived CDR1 and CDR2 are SGHRS and YFSETQ. Trimming left V 1 base short and J 4 bases short, with 13 bases between. The CDR3 extends over 15 amino acids. CDR3 sequence: CASSLSGFLADTQYF. The CDR3 nucleotides are TGCGCCAGCAGCTTGTCTGGTTTCCTGGCAGATACGCAGTATTTT. The whole variable domain, filled in from reference TRBV5-1 and TRBJ2-3, reads KAGVTQTPRYLIKTRGQQVTLSCSPISGHRSVSWYQQTPGQGLQFLFEYFSETQRNKGNFPGRFSGRQFSNSRSEMNVSTLELGDSALYLCASSLSGFLADTQYFGPGTRLTVL.

The chain combines TRBV2 with TRBJ1-1; D uncertain. V lost 1 base and J lost 5, with 8 bases in between. The CDR3 runs to 13 residues. Germline CDR1 and CDR2: SNHLY and FYNNEI. Written as DNA, the CDR3 is TGTGCCAGCAGTGAAGGGCAGCGAACTGAAGCTTTCTTT. Its translation: CASSEGQRTEAFF.